The 26 T cell receptor beta chains below were found in one sample sequenced in a study of blood T cell repertoires in COVID-19. Using immunoSEQ multiplex PCR, the repertoire was profiled, and TCRdb retains in-frame clones only, with some absent. The sample shows around 260,000 clones, roughly four fifths of them seen only once. The specimen sequenced was peripheral blood. These receptors all come from a person aged 70 to 85 with COVID-19, enrolled during active disease.

The rearrangement uses TRBV10-3 and TRBJ1-5; 8 bases agree with TRBD1. The CDR3 covers 17 residues. CDR1 ENHRY and CDR2 SYGVKD come from the germline V gene. The ends lost 3 bases at V and 0 bases at J; junction bases unmatched: 7. CDR3 DNA sequence: TGTGCCATCAGTGACGACAGGGGCCTAATTAGCAATCAGCCCCAGCATTTT. It translates to CAISDDRGLISNQPQHF.

V gene TRBV19 combines with J gene TRBJ2-7, with 12 bases aligning to TRBD2. In germline, CDR1 is LNHDA, CDR2 SQIVND (reference sequence). The CDR3 covers 16 residues. Trimming removed 6 bases from V and 4 bases from J; junction bases left unmatched: 10. CDR3 coding DNA: TGTGCCAGTAGGCACCGACTAGCGGGAGACGTGTACGAGCAGTACTTC. Protein product: CASRHRLAGDVYEQYF.

This clone has a count of ten or more. The chain couples TRBV6-4 to TRBJ2-7; D might be TRBD1 (5 bases). Germline V gives CDR1 MRHNA, CDR2 SNTAGT. Deletions cut 8 bases from V and 1 base from J, with 15 bases between. The CDR3 loop spans 14 amino acids. The CDR3 loop reads CASVGRVISYEQYF. DNA for the CDR3: TGTGCCAGCGTTGGCAGGGTGATATCCTACGAGCAGTACTTC.

This chain joins TRBV5-5 and TRBJ1-2; maybe TRBD1 (6 bases). The CDR3 covers 13 residues. CDR1 is SGHKS, CDR2 YYEKEE, per germline (reference sequence). Trimming shortened V by 3 bases and J by 4 bases, and 10 bases separated the two germline ends. DNA of the CDR3: TGTGCCAGCAGCTCCCGACAGGTCTATGGCTACACCTTC. Protein sequence: CASSSRQVYGYTF.

This clone showed up many times. The rearrangement links TRBV2 to TRBJ1-1; a possible D gene is TRBD1 (5 bases). There are 13 residues in the CDR3. Germline-derived CDR1 and CDR2 are SNHLY and FYNNEI. Trimming shortened V by 6 bases and J by 3 bases, and 11 bases separated the two germline ends. CDR3 loop: CASRSRAYTEAFF. CDR3 bases: TGTGCCAGCAGAAGCAGGGCCTACACTGAAGCTTTCTTT.

V usage is TRBV19 and J usage is TRBJ2-5, with 7 bases aligning to TRBD1. CDR1 and CDR2 (germline): LNHDA, SQIVND (reference sequence). Germline trimming cut 4 bases from V and 3 bases from J; bases unmatched to any gene: 2. The CDR3 runs to 13 residues. The CDR3 reads CASSSDREETQYF. In DNA, the CDR3 is TGTGCCAGTAGTAGCGACAGGGAAGAGACCCAGTACTTC.

The chain employs TRBV7-2 and TRBJ2-3; 7 bases agree with TRBD2. CDR1 SGHTA and CDR2 FQGNSA come from the germline V gene. Unmatched junction bases numbered 3, after V lost 1 base and J lost 5 bases. This CDR3 has 14 residues. CDR3 DNA sequence: TGTGCCAGCAGCTTAGGTGGGGGGGTAGATACGCAGTATTTT. Its protein product is CASSLGGGVDTQYF.

The chain employs TRBV18 and TRBJ1-1, with D perhaps matching TRBD1 (5 bases). Germline V CDR1 and CDR2: KGHSH, LQKENI. The CDR3 covers 14 residues. V was clipped by 2 bases and J by 6 bases, with 13 bases between them. This CDR3 is CASSPIGGEAEAFF. CDR3 nucleotides: TGTGCCAGCTCACCAATCGGGGGAGAGGCTGAAGCTTTCTTT.

The count of this clone is one. The rearrangement joins TRBV5-1 to TRBJ2-7; 9 nucleotides agree with TRBD1. This CDR3 contains 15 residues. Germline V gene lookup returns CDR1 SGHRS and CDR2 YFSETQ. J gave up 4 bases and V 5 bases, and 10 bases lay outside the gene matches. In DNA, the CDR3 is TGCGCCAGCAGGCTGACAGGGGGTGGTAGTTACGAGCAGTACTTC. This encodes CASRLTGGGSYEQYF. Complete variable domain (other parts from reference TRBV5-1 and TRBJ2-7): KAGVTQTPRYLIKTRGQQVTLSCSPISGHRSVSWYQQTPGQGLQFLFEYFSETQRNKGNFPGRFSGRQFSNSRSEMNVSTLELGDSALYLCASRLTGGGSYEQYFGPGTRLTVT.

The rearrangement links TRBV6-5 to TRBJ2-7, with 12 bases aligning to TRBD2. The CDR3 extends over 15 amino acids. J was trimmed by 1 base and V by 5 bases; bases with no gene match: 3. Germline V CDR1 and CDR2: MNHEY, SVGAGI. For the CDR3, the DNA is TGTGCCAGCAGTCTAGCGGGAGGGCCTTCCTACGAGCAGTACTTC. Translated, it gives CASSLAGGPSYEQYF.

V gene TRBV18 combines with J gene TRBJ2-3; a possible D gene is TRBD1 (5 bases). The CDR3 contains 16 residues. V was cut by 1 base and J by 4 bases, with 15 bases left in between. CDR1 is KGHSH and CDR2 is LQKENI in the germline V gene. In nucleotides, the CDR3 is TGTGCCAGCTCACCACGTGAATGGCAGGGCCCAGATACGCAGTATTTT. Its protein product is CASSPREWQGPDTQYF. Combining the CDR3 with reference TRBV18 and TRBJ2-3 gives the whole variable domain NAGVMQNPRHLVRRRGQEARLRCSPMKGHSHVYWYRQLPEEGLKFMVYLQKENIIDESGMPKERFSAEFPKEGPSILRIQQVVRGDSAAYFCASSPREWQGPDTQYFGPGTRLTVL.

In the case of this clone: This sample also contains other DNA sequences that code for the same CDR3. The chain employs TRBV2 and TRBJ2-3, with unresolved D. This CDR3 has 11 residues. Germline CDR1 and CDR2: SNHLY and FYNNEI. Trimming left V 5 bases short and J 6 bases short, with 6 bases between. CDR3 nucleotide sequence: TGTGCCAGCAGTCTGTTGGATACGCAGTATTTT. Translation gives CASSLLDTQYF.

V usage is TRBV5-1 and J usage is TRBJ2-7; 8 bases fit TRBD2. The CDR3 loop spans 15 amino acids. Germline V gene data show CDR1 as SGHRS and CDR2 as YFSETQ. Germline trimming cut 0 bases from V and 5 bases from J; bases unmatched to any gene: 7. The CDR3: CASSLAGGSLNEQYF. Written as DNA, the CDR3 is TGCGCCAGCAGCTTGGCGGGAGGGTCCCTAAACGAGCAGTACTTC. The full variable domain, its missing parts supplied by reference TRBV5-1 and TRBJ2-7, is KAGVTQTPRYLIKTRGQQVTLSCSPISGHRSVSWYQQTPGQGLQFLFEYFSETQRNKGNFPGRFSGRQFSNSRSEMNVSTLELGDSALYLCASSLAGGSLNEQYFGPGTRLTVT.

This chain links TRBV15 with TRBJ1-3; 7 nucleotides align to TRBD1. In germline, CDR1 is LNHNV, CDR2 YYDKDF (reference sequence). The ends lost 5 bases at V and 4 bases at J; junction bases unmatched: 11. The CDR3 runs 16 residues. The DNA of the CDR3 is TGTGCCACCAGCGAAGGGGGCGGTGTCTCGGGAAACACCATATATTTT. Its translation: CATSEGGGVSGNTIYF. Full variable domain (remainder filled in from reference TRBV15 and TRBJ1-3): DAMVIQNPRYQVTQFGKPVTLSCSQTLNHNVMYWYQQKSSQAPKLLFHYYDKDFNNEADTPDNFQSRRPNTSFCFLDIRSPGLGDTAMYLCATSEGGGVSGNTIYFGEGSWLTVV.

This chain uses TRBV10-3 with TRBJ1-6, with D perhaps matching TRBD1 (6 bases). CDR1 is ENHRY and CDR2 is SYGVKD in the germline V gene. This CDR3 is 14 amino acids long. Trimming removed 6 bases at V and 9 bases at J, with 15 bases between. For the CDR3, the DNA is TGTGCCATCAGGGAACAGGGAGGGGCTTCACCCCTCCACTTT. Translation gives CAIREQGGASPLHF.

As for this clone: The sample has other DNA sequences that encode this CDR3 too. V gene TRBV7-3 combines with J gene TRBJ2-2, with a possible D match to TRBD2 (6 bases). The germline V gene has CDR1 SGHTA and CDR2 FQGTGA. CDR3 size: 13 residues. V was pared by 1 base and J by 6 bases, with 6 bases between. Here the CDR3 reads CASSLSGAGELFF. For the CDR3, the DNA is TGTGCCAGCAGCTTAAGCGGGGCCGGGGAGCTGTTTTTT.

This chain uses TRBV9 with TRBJ2-1; D possibly corresponds to TRBD1 (6 bases). Germline V gene lookup returns CDR1 SGDLS and CDR2 YYNGEE. Trimming took off 3 bases at V and 0 bases at J, with 10 bases between the two ends. The CDR3 runs to 15 residues. The CDR3 nucleotides are TGTGCCAGCAGCGCGACAGGCAGCTCCTACAATGAGCAGTTCTTC. Protein sequence: CASSATGSSYNEQFF. Drawing the rest from reference TRBV9 and TRBJ2-1, the complete variable domain is DSGVTQTPKHLITATGQRVTLRCSPRSGDLSVYWYQQSLDQGLQFLIQYYNGEERAKGNILERFSAQQFPDLHSELNLSSLELGDSALYFCASSATGSSYNEQFFGPGTRLTVL.

The chain has TRBV6-2 or TRBV6-3 and TRBJ2-3; TRBD2 aligns across 13 bases. This CDR3 has 18 residues. V dropped 2 bases and J dropped 0; count of bases not matched to a gene: 5. In germline, CDR1 is MNHEY, CDR2 SVGEGT. The CDR3 here is CASSYRGGLAGSTDTQYF. CDR3 bases: TGTGCCAGCAGTTACCGGGGGGGACTAGCGGGGAGCACAGATACGCAGTATTTT.

This clone was recorded once. This chain uses TRBV7-2 with TRBJ2-2, with TRBD2 matching 13 bases. CDR1 and CDR2 from the germline V gene are SGHTA and FQGNSA. With V trimmed by 1 base and J by 6 bases, 5 bases remained unmatched. CDR3 size: 17 residues. In DNA, the CDR3 is TGTGCCAGCAGCTTAGATACTAGCGGGGGGGTTTCCGGGGAGCTGTTTTTT. Translating it yields CASSLDTSGGVSGELFF.

The rearrangement uses TRBV19 and TRBJ1-6; tentatively, D is TRBD1 (6 bases). Trimming left V 4 bases short and J 7 bases short, with 11 bases between. CDR1 is LNHDA and CDR2 is SQIVND in the germline V gene (reference sequence). The CDR3 sequence is 14 residues long. CDR3: CASSKRGQNSPLHF. CDR3 sequence (DNA): TGTGCCAGTAGTAAACGGGGACAAAATTCACCCCTCCACTTT. The whole variable domain, filled in from reference TRBV19 and TRBJ1-6, reads DGGITQSPKYLFRKEGQNVTLSCEQNLNHDAMYWYRQDPGQGLRLIYYSQIVNDFQKGDIAEGYSVSREKKESFPLTVTSAQKNPTAFYLCASSKRGQNSPLHFGNGTRLTVT.

This rearrangement joins TRBV5-1 to TRBJ1-4, with D possibly being TRBD1 (6 bases). V dropped 7 bases and J dropped 0 bases, with 13 bases sitting between them. The CDR3 consists of 15 residues. Germline V gives CDR1 SGHRS, CDR2 YFSETQ. Written as DNA, the CDR3 is TGCGCCAGCCAGGATACAGGGTCAACTAATGAAAAACTGTTTTTT. As protein: CASQDTGSTNEKLFF.

The chain has TRBV7-2 and TRBJ2-1, with 8 bases identical to TRBD2. V dropped 5 bases and J dropped 7; count of bases not matched to a gene: 13. This CDR3 comprises 16 residues. CDR1 and CDR2 (germline): SGHTA, FQGNSA. The CDR3, as DNA: TGTGCCAGCAGCCACGGATCTAGCGGGCCGATAAATGAGCAGTTCTTC. Amino acids: CASSHGSSGPINEQFF.

The chain links TRBV19 to TRBJ1-3; D is possibly TRBD1 (6 bases). The CDR3 has 15 residues. CDR1 and CDR2 from the germline V gene are LNHDA and SQIVND (reference sequence). V lost 5 bases and J 0 bases, leaving 11 bases between the germline ends. The CDR3 DNA is TGTGCCAGTAGTGTGGACAGTCACTCTGGAAACACCATATATTTT. Protein: CASSVDSHSGNTIYF.

CDR3 amino acids: CASSFRQGISSGANVLTF. The CDR3 DNA reads as TGCGCCAGCAGCTTCAGGCAGGGGATCAGCTCTGGGGCCAACGTCCTGACTTTC. The chain employs TRBV5-1 and TRBJ2-6; weak D call: TRBD1 (6 bases). V was trimmed by 2 bases and J by 0 bases, leaving 15 bases between them. Germline lookup yields CDR1 SGHRS and CDR2 YFSETQ. The CDR3 extends over 18 amino acids.

The V call is TRBV29-1, the J call TRBJ2-1, with TRBD2 identical over 9 bases. V lost 1 base to trimming and J lost 0 bases; unmatched junction nucleotides: 16. CDR1 and CDR2 from the germline V gene are SQVTM and ANQGSEA. This CDR3 is 20 amino acids long. The CDR3 protein is CSVEAGNNPSGTSSYNEQFF. The CDR3 bases are TGCAGCGTTGAAGCGGGCAATAATCCTAGCGGGACAAGCTCCTACAATGAGCAGTTCTTC.

Only a few counts were recorded for this clone. The genes are TRBV28 and TRBJ1-6; weak D call: TRBD1 (5 bases). Germline lookup yields CDR1 MDHEN and CDR2 SYDVKM. V lost 8 bases and J lost 10, with 12 bases in between. The CDR3 covers 12 residues. CDR3 sequence (DNA): TGTGCCAGCGATCAGGGTGGATCACCCCTCCACTTT. It translates to CASDQGGSPLHF.